These T cell receptor beta chains were read from a single sample in a study of PD-1 blockade in classical Hodgkin lymphoma. Profiling relied on immunoSEQ multiplex PCR, and the TCRdb table lists in-frame clones only, not all of them. The sample consists of about 40,000 clones, 85% to 90% of them appearing once. This specimen consisted of peripheral blood mononuclear cells (PBMCs), obtained before the second cycle of nivolumab. The receptors here all came from a human donor with classical Hodgkin lymphoma. The CDR3 runs from the conserved cysteine through the conserved F or W. Each record gives: CDR3 DNA, CDR3 protein, V gene, D gene, J gene, clone size. D genes are given only for firm matches. Clone size is not always given. Where it is, it says once, few, many or a class for expanded clones.

CDR3 DNA: TGCGCCAGCAGTGCCTCATTACCGGGAAACGCGCTCGAGCAGTACTTC
CDR3 protein: CASSASLPGNALEQYF
V gene: TRBV10-2
D gene: .
J gene: TRBJ2-7
clone size: .

CDR3 DNA: TGTGCCAGCATACGGACAGCCCGTCATTCACCCCTCCACTTT
CDR3 protein: CASIRTARHSPLHF
V gene: TRBV2
D gene: .
J gene: TRBJ1-6
clone size: .

CDR3 DNA: TGTGCCAGCAGAAAGACACGTCATGGCTACACCTTC
CDR3 protein: CASRKTRHGYTF
V gene: TRBV6-5
D gene: .
J gene: TRBJ1-2
clone size: few

CDR3 DNA: TGTGCCAGCTCACCAACGCGCGGTGGGACTAATGAAAAACTGTTTTTT
CDR3 protein: CASSPTRGGTNEKLFF
V gene: TRBV18
D gene: .
J gene: TRBJ1-4
clone size: .

CDR3 DNA: TGTGCCAGCAGTGCAAGGGGCACTGAAGCTTTCTTT
CDR3 protein: CASSARGTEAFF
V gene: TRBV6-5
D gene: .
J gene: TRBJ1-1
clone size: .

CDR3 DNA: TGTGCCAGCAGCTTAGAATTTTTGGTCGGGTACGAGCAGTACTTC
CDR3 protein: CASSLEFLVGYEQYF
V gene: TRBV7-9
D gene: .
J gene: TRBJ2-7
clone size: .

CDR3 DNA: TGTGCCAGCAGGGTCCGGGGCCACGGGGAGCTGTTTTTT
CDR3 protein: CASRVRGHGELFF
V gene: TRBV6-6
D gene: .
J gene: TRBJ2-2
clone size: .

CDR3 DNA: TGTGCCAGCAGTTACGCCGACAGGGAATCCTACGAGCAGTACTTC
CDR3 protein: CASSYADRESYEQYF
V gene: TRBV6-5
D gene: TRBD1
J gene: TRBJ2-7
clone size: .

CDR3 DNA: TGCGCCAGCAGCCTAGACCCGAACACTGAAGCTTTCTTT
CDR3 protein: CASSLDPNTEAFF
V gene: TRBV4-1
D gene: .
J gene: TRBJ1-1
clone size: .

CDR3 DNA: TGCGCCAGCAGTGTGTCGTATGAAGCTTTCTTT
CDR3 protein: CASSVSYEAFF
V gene: TRBV10-2
D gene: .
J gene: TRBJ1-1
clone size: medium-sized

CDR3 DNA: TGTGCCAGCAGCGGAAGGACCGAATACAATGAGCAGTTCTTC
CDR3 protein: CASSGRTEYNEQFF
V gene: TRBV5-4
D gene: .
J gene: TRBJ2-1
clone size: .

CDR3 DNA: TGTGCCACCCGCCCGGGGGGAGGGAGAGAGCAGTACTTC
CDR3 protein: CATRPGGGREQYF
V gene: TRBV6-6
D gene: TRBD2
J gene: TRBJ2-7
clone size: .

CDR3 DNA: TGTGCTAGTGGTTTGCGGGACGCCTCCCGTTTTGACAATGAGCAGTTCTTC
CDR3 protein: CASGLRDASRFDNEQFF
V gene: TRBV12-5
D gene: .
J gene: TRBJ2-1
clone size: .

CDR3 DNA: TGTGCCAGCAGCCTTGGGACTAGCGGGGAAGGCGGGGAGCTGTTTTTT
CDR3 protein: CASSLGTSGEGGELFF
V gene: TRBV28
D gene: TRBD2
J gene: TRBJ2-2
clone size: .

CDR3 DNA: TGTGCCAGCAGCTTGGTTCCTAGCGTAGGCTACGAGCAGTACTTC
CDR3 protein: CASSLVPSVGYEQYF
V gene: TRBV5-6
D gene: .
J gene: TRBJ2-7
clone size: .

CDR3 DNA: TGTGCCTGGAGTGTACGATCGGCGGATAATTCACCCCTCCACTTT
CDR3 protein: CAWSVRSADNSPLHF
V gene: TRBV30
D gene: .
J gene: TRBJ1-6
clone size: .

CDR3 DNA: TGTGCCAGCAGCCAAGGACTCGTCTATGGCTACACCTTC
CDR3 protein: CASSQGLVYGYTF
V gene: TRBV7-9
D gene: .
J gene: TRBJ1-2
clone size: .

CDR3 DNA: TGTGCCAGCAGCTTCGTTAGCGGTAGCACAGATACGCAGTATTTT
CDR3 protein: CASSFVSGSTDTQYF
V gene: TRBV7-9
D gene: .
J gene: TRBJ2-3
clone size: .

CDR3 DNA: TGTGCCAGCAGCTTAGCTGGCACTAAAGAGACCCAGTACTTC
CDR3 protein: CASSLAGTKETQYF
V gene: TRBV7-2
D gene: .
J gene: TRBJ2-5
clone size: .

CDR3 DNA: TGCGCCAGCAGCTTGGGTATGGGACTAGCGGTCACAGATACGCAGTATTTT
CDR3 protein: CASSLGMGLAVTDTQYF
V gene: TRBV5-1
D gene: TRBD2
J gene: TRBJ2-3
clone size: .

CDR3 DNA: TGTGCCAGCGCGGGTGCCGGGGAGCTGTTTTTT
CDR3 protein: CASAGAGELFF
V gene: TRBV9
D gene: .
J gene: TRBJ2-2
clone size: .

CDR3 DNA: TGTGCCAGCAGTGAAAAAAAGACAGGGGGCTACGAGCAGTACTTC
CDR3 protein: CASSEKKTGGYEQYF
V gene: TRBV6-1
D gene: TRBD1
J gene: TRBJ2-7
clone size: once

CDR3 DNA: TGTGCCAGCAGCCGAAAAGGGATCGGTCTCTCTGGAAACACCATATATTTT
CDR3 protein: CASSRKGIGLSGNTIYF
V gene: TRBV14
D gene: .
J gene: TRBJ1-3
clone size: .

CDR3 DNA: TGTGCCAGCAGTGAGTTTGTGGGGCCAGACTATGGCTACACCTTC
CDR3 protein: CASSEFVGPDYGYTF
V gene: TRBV6-1
D gene: .
J gene: TRBJ1-2
clone size: .

CDR3 DNA: TGTGCCAGCAGCGTAGGGGGTGGGGGAGCCTACGAGCAGTACTTC
CDR3 protein: CASSVGGGGAYEQYF
V gene: TRBV9
D gene: .
J gene: TRBJ2-7
clone size: .

CDR3 DNA: TGTGCCAGCAGCTTAGGGCTAGCGGGAGAAAGAGGGAGCACAGATACGCAGTATTTT
CDR3 protein: CASSLGLAGERGSTDTQYF
V gene: TRBV7-9
D gene: TRBD2
J gene: TRBJ2-3
clone size: .

CDR3 DNA: TGCAGTGTGTGGCCACAAGAGACCCAGTACTTC
CDR3 protein: CSVWPQETQYF
V gene: TRBV20-1
D gene: .
J gene: TRBJ2-5
clone size: .

CDR3 DNA: TGCACCAGCCTTACAGGAACTGGGACAGGGGGTTTGGCCGGGGAGCTGTTTTTT
CDR3 protein: CTSLTGTGTGGLAGELFF
V gene: TRBV1
D gene: .
J gene: TRBJ2-2
clone size: .

CDR3 DNA: TGTGCCAGCAGTGTTAATAGCGGGAGAGCCTACGAGACCCAGTACTTC
CDR3 protein: CASSVNSGRAYETQYF
V gene: TRBV2
D gene: TRBD2
J gene: TRBJ2-5
clone size: once

CDR3 DNA: TGTGCCAGCAGCCCGAACGGATTAGAGAATGAAAAACTGTTTTTT
CDR3 protein: CASSPNGLENEKLFF
V gene: TRBV7-3
D gene: .
J gene: TRBJ1-4
clone size: .

CDR3 DNA: TGTGCCAGCAGCCAGGAAGTGGCTAGCCAAACCTACGAGCAGTACTTC
CDR3 protein: CASSQEVASQTYEQYF
V gene: TRBV4-2
D gene: .
J gene: TRBJ2-7
clone size: .

CDR3 DNA: TGCGCCAGCAGCTCGGACAGGGCCACAGATACGCAGTATTTT
CDR3 protein: CASSSDRATDTQYF
V gene: TRBV5-1
D gene: TRBD1
J gene: TRBJ2-3
clone size: .

CDR3 DNA: TGTGCCAGTAGTATAGATCGACATCAGTCCAATCAGCCCCAGCATTTT
CDR3 protein: CASSIDRHQSNQPQHF
V gene: TRBV19
D gene: .
J gene: TRBJ1-5
clone size: .

CDR3 DNA: TGTGCCAGCTCACGAGTACTACAGGGAGATAATTCACCCCTCCACTTT
CDR3 protein: CASSRVLQGDNSPLHF
V gene: TRBV18
D gene: .
J gene: TRBJ1-6
clone size: .

CDR3 DNA: TGCGCCAGCAGCCGTGGGACAGCCTACAATGAGCAGTTCTTC
CDR3 protein: CASSRGTAYNEQFF
V gene: TRBV4-1
D gene: TRBD1
J gene: TRBJ2-1
clone size: .

CDR3 DNA: TGTGCCAGCAGCGGCGGGACAGGGCACACTGAAGCTTTCTTT
CDR3 protein: CASSGGTGHTEAFF
V gene: TRBV6-1
D gene: TRBD1
J gene: TRBJ1-1
clone size: .

CDR3 DNA: TGTGCCAGCAGTAAGGGACCCATAGCCAAAAACATTCAGTACTTC
CDR3 protein: CASSKGPIAKNIQYF
V gene: TRBV7-9
D gene: .
J gene: TRBJ2-4
clone size: .

CDR3 DNA: TGTGCCAGCAGCTTAAACGGGGGGCCGAACACCGGGGAGCTGTTTTTT
CDR3 protein: CASSLNGGPNTGELFF
V gene: TRBV7-3
D gene: .
J gene: TRBJ2-2
clone size: .

CDR3 DNA: TGCAGCGTAGGACAGGGAGGAGATACGCAGTATTTT
CDR3 protein: CSVGQGGDTQYF
V gene: TRBV29-1
D gene: TRBD1
J gene: TRBJ2-3
clone size: .

CDR3 DNA: TGTGCCACCCTAAAGGACTTCCCCGTTGATACGCAGTATTTT
CDR3 protein: CATLKDFPVDTQYF
V gene: TRBV6-5
D gene: .
J gene: TRBJ2-3
clone size: few

CDR3 DNA: TGTGCCAGCAGTTCCCTAGCGGGAGGTGGTATCGGGCAGTTCTTC
CDR3 protein: CASSSLAGGGIGQFF
V gene: TRBV7-3
D gene: TRBD2
J gene: TRBJ2-1
clone size: .

CDR3 DNA: TGTGCCAGTATCCCCCTTGGGACGGTGAACACTGAAGCTTTCTTT
CDR3 protein: CASIPLGTVNTEAFF
V gene: TRBV19
D gene: .
J gene: TRBJ1-1
clone size: .

CDR3 DNA: TGTGCCAGCAGCCCCGGGACAGGTCTTATTGAAAACATTCAGTACTTC
CDR3 protein: CASSPGTGLIENIQYF
V gene: TRBV5-6
D gene: TRBD1
J gene: TRBJ2-4
clone size: .

CDR3 DNA: TGTGCCAGCAGCTTAGCTCCGGGGCGGGCCTACAATGAGCAGTTCTTC
CDR3 protein: CASSLAPGRAYNEQFF
V gene: TRBV13
D gene: .
J gene: TRBJ2-1
clone size: .

CDR3 DNA: TGTGCCAGCAGCCAAACCGGGACTAGCGCCAGCACAGATACGCAGTATTTT
CDR3 protein: CASSQTGTSASTDTQYF
V gene: TRBV4-2
D gene: TRBD2
J gene: TRBJ2-3
clone size: once

CDR3 DNA: TGTGCCAGCAGTTCTTCTAGCGGGAGTGGGGTGGATACGCAGTATTTT
CDR3 protein: CASSSSSGSGVDTQYF
V gene: TRBV25-1
D gene: TRBD2
J gene: TRBJ2-3
clone size: .

CDR3 DNA: TGTGCCAGCAGCCGGGTTAGCAATCAGCCCCAGCATTTT
CDR3 protein: CASSRVSNQPQHF
V gene: TRBV6-5
D gene: .
J gene: TRBJ1-5
clone size: .

CDR3 DNA: TGTGCCAGAAGCTTTCCGGGTAGCGGGAGGGCCCTGGTTGAGCAGTTCTTC
CDR3 protein: CARSFPGSGRALVEQFF
V gene: TRBV5-3
D gene: TRBD2
J gene: TRBJ2-1
clone size: .

CDR3 DNA: TGTGCCAGCAGCTTGATGGCGGGAGGGCCTGATGAGCAGTTCTTC
CDR3 protein: CASSLMAGGPDEQFF
V gene: TRBV5-6
D gene: TRBD2
J gene: TRBJ2-1
clone size: once

CDR3 DNA: TGTGCCAGCTCGCCTGAGACAGGGGGCATCACCATATATTTT
CDR3 protein: CASSPETGGITIYF
V gene: TRBV18
D gene: TRBD1
J gene: TRBJ1-3
clone size: .

CDR3 DNA: TGCGCCAGCAGCTTATTATCGTGGCAAGAGACCCAGTACTTC
CDR3 protein: CASSLLSWQETQYF
V gene: TRBV5-1
D gene: .
J gene: TRBJ2-5
clone size: .

CDR3 DNA: TGTGCCAGCAGTCGACCGCTGGGCACTGAAGCTTTCTTT
CDR3 protein: CASSRPLGTEAFF
V gene: TRBV7-9
D gene: .
J gene: TRBJ1-1
clone size: once

CDR3 DNA: TGTGCCAGCAGCTTAGGTACAGCCAACTATGGCTACACCTTC
CDR3 protein: CASSLGTANYGYTF
V gene: TRBV13
D gene: .
J gene: TRBJ1-2
clone size: .

CDR3 DNA: TGTGCCAGCAGCTTCCGGTACGAGCAGTACTTC
CDR3 protein: CASSFRYEQYF
V gene: TRBV5-8
D gene: .
J gene: TRBJ2-7
clone size: .

CDR3 DNA: TGTGCCAGCAGTTTGTCAGTTCCGAACACCATATATTTT
CDR3 protein: CASSLSVPNTIYF
V gene: TRBV6-1
D gene: .
J gene: TRBJ1-3
clone size: .

CDR3 DNA: TGCGCCAGCAGGGATACAGGTCGTAACGGGGAGCTGTTTTTT
CDR3 protein: CASRDTGRNGELFF
V gene: TRBV10-1
D gene: .
J gene: TRBJ2-2
clone size: .

CDR3 DNA: TGCGCCAGCAGCGCCGGGACGGTGACCTACAATGAGCAGTTCTTC
CDR3 protein: CASSAGTVTYNEQFF
V gene: TRBV5-1
D gene: .
J gene: TRBJ2-1
clone size: .

CDR3 DNA: TGTGCCAGCAGCGTAGATCCGTCTGGATCCTACGAGCAGTACTTC
CDR3 protein: CASSVDPSGSYEQYF
V gene: TRBV9
D gene: .
J gene: TRBJ2-7
clone size: .

CDR3 DNA: TGTGCCAGCAGCCAGGGCTATGGCTACACCTTC
CDR3 protein: CASSQGYGYTF
V gene: TRBV6-5
D gene: .
J gene: TRBJ1-2
clone size: .